This is a list of T cell receptor beta chains from one sample in a study of Ad26.COV2.S vaccination and SARS-CoV-2 variants. Data came from immunoSEQ multiplex PCR; TCRdb stores just in-frame clones and leaves some out. The top ten hold approximately 2.5% of the sample, which has about 450,000 clones, roughly 89% seen once. Sequencing was performed on peripheral blood, taken in a trial of Ad26.COV2.S vaccine versus placebo. The origin of the receptors is a person aged 18 to 59 who received the Ad26.COV2.S COVID-19 vaccine or a placebo. The CDR3 runs from the conserved cysteine through the conserved F or W. Each record gives: clone size, J gene, V gene, D gene, CDR3 DNA, CDR3 protein. A D gene is named only where the DNA matches it firmly. Clone sizes are given selectively: once, few, many, or a class where the clone is expanded.

NA,TRBJ2-1,TRBV5-6,TRBD2,TGTGCCAGCAGCACGGCCCAGGGCGGGAGCTACAATGAGCAGTTCTTC,CASSTAQGGSYNEQFF
NA,TRBJ1-2,TRBV28,NA,TGTGCCAGCACCCCCCCTTCAGGGTATGGCTACACCTTC,CASTPPSGYGYTF
NA,TRBJ1-1,TRBV14,NA,TGTGCCAGCAGCCTACCGGGGGCAGGCACTGAAGCTTTCTTT,CASSLPGAGTEAFF
NA,TRBJ1-3,TRBV5-1,TRBD1,TGCGCCAGCAGCTTGGTCACAGGGGGTACAAACACCATATATTTT,CASSLVTGGTNTIYF
NA,TRBJ1-4,TRBV6-5,NA,TGTGCCAGCTACCCTAGGACAGCGGCTAATGAAAAACTGTTTTTT,CASYPRTAANEKLFF
NA,TRBJ2-1,TRBV11-3,TRBD1,TGTGCCAGCAGCTTTACAGGGGGCAATAATGAGCAGTTCTTC,CASSFTGGNNEQFF
NA,TRBJ2-3,TRBV7-8,NA,TGTGCCAGCAGCGCCCGGGACACCGGCACAGATACGCAGTATTTT,CASSARDTGTDTQYF
NA,TRBJ1-6,TRBV7-9,TRBD1,TGTGCCAGCAGCTATCCGCCGGGACAGGGGACCTGGGCCCTCCACTTT,CASSYPPGQGTWALHF
few,TRBJ1-5,TRBV6-1,NA,TGTGCCAGCAGTGACAGGGTGGGGGAGCCCCAGCATTTT,CASSDRVGEPQHF
NA,TRBJ1-2,TRBV28,NA,TGTGCCAGCAGTTTAAAACAGGCCCCATGGGAGGGCTACACCTTC,CASSLKQAPWEGYTF
NA,TRBJ1-3,TRBV6-5,NA,TGTGCCAGCAGAAGACAGGCCTTCTCTGGAAACACCATATATTTT,CASRRQAFSGNTIYF
NA,TRBJ1-4,TRBV7-2,NA,TGTGCCAGCAGCTTAGCCGGGGATAATGAAAAACTGTTTTTT,CASSLAGDNEKLFF
NA,TRBJ2-2,TRBV5-8,NA,TGTGCCAGCAGCTCCCCTACGGGTATACGAATCAACACCGGGGAGCTGTTTTTT,CASSSPTGIRINTGELFF
NA,TRBJ1-2,TRBV29-1,NA,TGCAGCGTTGAGGTCTTTGGGCAGGAAACGGCTGGCTACACCTTC,CSVEVFGQETAGYTF
NA,TRBJ1-2,TRBV6-5,TRBD1,TGTGCCGCGACAGGGGGCTATGGCTACACCTTC,CAATGGYGYTF
NA,TRBJ1-2,TRBV5-5,NA,TGTGCCAGCAGCTTGGCCGCCAGAAACTATGGCTACACCTTC,CASSLAARNYGYTF
NA,TRBJ2-7,TRBV3-1/TRBV3-2,TRBD2,TGTGCCAGCAGCCAAGGTTGGACTAGCGCTACCGAGCAGTACTTC,CASSQGWTSATEQYF
NA,TRBJ2-2,TRBV5-1,TRBD1,TGCGCCAGCAGCCACGGACAGGGGGCGCCCGGGGAGCTGTTTTTT,CASSHGQGAPGELFF
NA,TRBJ2-1,TRBV5-4,TRBD2,TGTGCCAGCAGTTCCTATAGCGGGAGTCGAAACAATGAGCAGTTCTTC,CASSSYSGSRNNEQFF
NA,TRBJ1-3,TRBV5-8,NA,TGTGCCAGCAGCTGGGACCGAAGCTCTGGAAACACCATATATTTT,CASSWDRSSGNTIYF
once,TRBJ2-1,TRBV6-5,NA,TGTGCCAGCAGTTCTGCGCTGGAGCAGTTCTTC,CASSSALEQFF
once,TRBJ2-2,TRBV4-3,NA,TGCGCCAGCAGCCAAGATCCGATCCCGGCGGGGGAGCTGTTTTTT,CASSQDPIPAGELFF